Below are 8 T cell receptor beta chains sequenced from a single sample in a study of cytomegalovirus exposure and HLA in healthy donors. Primers for the PCR totalled 60 Vbeta and 13 Jbeta. Here immunoSEQ multiplex PCR was the method, and the copy in TCRdb shows in-frame clones only, minus some. The sample has about 150,000 clones; 65% to 85% are singletons. Sequencing was done on a sample of PBMCs. The receptors shown here come from a man between 18 and 35 years old in good health and CMV-seronegative.

The V call is TRBV6-4, the J call TRBJ2-6, with 10 bases fitting TRBD1. Trimming removed 5 bases from V and 3 bases from J; junction bases left unmatched: 13. This CDR3 region has 19 residues. Per germline, CDR1 MRHNA and CDR2 SNTAGT. This CDR3 is CASSPTRGQGSYGANVLTF. In DNA form, the CDR3 reads TGTGCCAGCAGTCCCACACGGGGACAGGGGTCTTATGGGGCCAACGTCCTGACTTTC.

This clone was seen more than once but under ten times. The rearrangement links TRBV6-1 to TRBJ1-1; D is undetermined. The CDR3 extends over 15 amino acids. V was clipped by 2 bases and J by 1 base, with 11 bases between them. Germline V gene sequence: CDR1 MNHNS, CDR2 SASEGT. The CDR3 loop reads CASSEPKIANTEAFF. CDR3 in DNA: TGTGCCAGCAGTGAACCTAAGATCGCGAACACTGAAGCTTTCTTT.

The rearrangement uses TRBV4-3 and TRBJ1-2, with 7 nucleotides matching TRBD1. This CDR3 contains 15 residues. The V segment lost 4 bases and the J segment 6 bases; nucleotides outside the gene matches: 11. Germline CDR1 reads LGHNA; CDR2 reads YSLEER. CDR3 coding DNA: TGCGCCAGCAGCCGGAAGAGACAGGGTTGGGATGGCTACACCTTC. Amino acid sequence: CASSRKRQGWDGYTF.

This chain uses TRBV5-1 with TRBJ1-6; 10 nucleotides align to TRBD1. The length of the CDR3 is 21 residues. The junction had 16 bases not matched to a gene; V was cut back by 2 bases and J by 2 bases. Germline loops: CDR1 SGHRS, CDR2 YFSETQ. The CDR3, as DNA: TGCGCCAGCAGCTTTGGCCTTGCCCGGGACAGGGGTCAGCCCTATAATTCACCCCTCCACTTT. This encodes CASSFGLARDRGQPYNSPLHF.

The V call is TRBV27, the J call TRBJ1-1; 9 nucleotides align to TRBD1. This CDR3 region has 16 residues. The junction had 13 bases not matched to a gene; V was cut back by 6 bases and J by 5 bases. Germline V lookup: CDR1 MNHEY, CDR2 SMNVEV (reference sequence). For the CDR3, the DNA is TGTGCCAGCAGGCTTGGGCCGGGACAGGGTTGGACTGAAGCTTTCTTT. Translated: CASRLGPGQGWTEAFF.

The rearrangement uses TRBV28 and TRBJ1-2; 8 bases match TRBD1. Trimming at V came to 6 bases and at J to 7 bases, leaving 19 bases not matched to a gene. CDR1 and CDR2 from the germline V gene are MDHEN and SYDVKM. The CDR3 is 17 residues long. CDR3 sequence: CASSDPLPGTGSTGYTF. DNA for the CDR3: TGTGCCAGCAGCGATCCTTTACCCGGGACAGGATCCACTGGCTACACCTTC.

This sequence joins TRBV9 and TRBJ1-3; 9 bases are a match to TRBD1. V shed 3 bases, J shed 6 bases, and the junction held 10 bases outside the gene matches. Germline V gene data show CDR1 as SGDLS and CDR2 as YYNGEE. This CDR3 is built from 16 residues. CDR3 sequence reads: CASSEVQGAGENTIYF. As DNA, the CDR3 is TGTGCCAGCAGCGAAGTACAGGGGGCTGGGGAAAACACCATATATTTT.

The chain carries TRBV7-2 and TRBJ1-2, with 9 positions matching TRBD1. The CDR3 is 14 residues long. The germline CDR1 and CDR2 sequences are SGHTA and FQGNSA. V trimming: 5 bases; J trimming: 6 bases; junction bases outside the gene matches: 7. CDR3 sequence reads: CASSLRDRVDGYTF. For the CDR3, the DNA is TGTGCCAGCAGCCTCCGGGACAGGGTTGATGGCTACACCTTC.